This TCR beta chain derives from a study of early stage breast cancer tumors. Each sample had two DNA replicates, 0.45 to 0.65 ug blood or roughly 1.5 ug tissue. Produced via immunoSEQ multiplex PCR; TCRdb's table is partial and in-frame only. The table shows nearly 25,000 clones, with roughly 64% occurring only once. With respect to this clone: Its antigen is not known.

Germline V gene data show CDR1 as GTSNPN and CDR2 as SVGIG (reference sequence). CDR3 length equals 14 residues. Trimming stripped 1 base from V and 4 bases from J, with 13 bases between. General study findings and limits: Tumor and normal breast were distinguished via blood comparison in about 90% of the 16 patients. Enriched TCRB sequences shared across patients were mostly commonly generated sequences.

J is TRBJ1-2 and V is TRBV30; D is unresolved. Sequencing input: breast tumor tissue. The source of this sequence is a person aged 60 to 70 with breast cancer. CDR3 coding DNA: TGTGCCTGGAGTGGCGGCCTTTCTGGCTATGGCTACACCTTC. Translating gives CAWSGGLSGYGYTF.